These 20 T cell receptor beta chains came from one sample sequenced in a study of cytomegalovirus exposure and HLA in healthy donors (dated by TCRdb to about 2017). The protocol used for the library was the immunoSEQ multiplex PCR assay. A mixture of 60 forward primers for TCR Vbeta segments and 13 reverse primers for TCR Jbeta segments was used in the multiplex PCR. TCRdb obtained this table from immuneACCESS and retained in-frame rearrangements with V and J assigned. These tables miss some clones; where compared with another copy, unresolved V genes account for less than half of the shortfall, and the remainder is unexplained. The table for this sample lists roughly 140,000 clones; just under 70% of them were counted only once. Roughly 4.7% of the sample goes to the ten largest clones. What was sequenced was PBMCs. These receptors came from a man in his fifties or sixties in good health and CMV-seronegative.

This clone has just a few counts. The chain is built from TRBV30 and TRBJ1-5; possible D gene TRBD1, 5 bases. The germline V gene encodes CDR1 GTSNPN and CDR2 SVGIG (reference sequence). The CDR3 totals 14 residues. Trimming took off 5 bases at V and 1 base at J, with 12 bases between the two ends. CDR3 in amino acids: CAWSGGVSNQPQHF. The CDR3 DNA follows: TGTGCCTGGTCGGGGGGGGTCAGCAATCAGCCCCAGCATTTT.

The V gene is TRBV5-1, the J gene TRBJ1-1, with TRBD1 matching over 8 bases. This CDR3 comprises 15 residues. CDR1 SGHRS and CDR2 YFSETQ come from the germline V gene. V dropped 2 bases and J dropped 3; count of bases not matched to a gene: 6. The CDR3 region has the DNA TGCGCCAGCAGCTTCGCTGGACAGGGAGACACTGAAGCTTTCTTT. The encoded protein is CASSFAGQGDTEAFF.

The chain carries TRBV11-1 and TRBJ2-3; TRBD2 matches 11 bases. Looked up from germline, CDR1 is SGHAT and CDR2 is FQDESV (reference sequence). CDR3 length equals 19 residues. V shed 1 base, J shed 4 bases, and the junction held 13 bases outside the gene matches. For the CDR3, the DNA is TGTGCCAGCAGCTTAGGGTCACTAGCGGGAGTTATCAAACCAGATACGCAGTATTTT. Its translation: CASSLGSLAGVIKPDTQYF.

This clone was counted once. The CDR3 bases are TGTGCCAGCAGCTCCGGACTAAACTACGAGCAGTACTTC. It codes for CASSSGLNYEQYF. The chain employs TRBV7-2 and TRBJ2-7, with D perhaps matching TRBD2 (6 bases). Germline V gene lookup returns CDR1 SGHTA and CDR2 FQGNSA. The length of the CDR3 is 13 residues. V gave up 4 bases and J gave up 3 bases, with 10 bases separating them.

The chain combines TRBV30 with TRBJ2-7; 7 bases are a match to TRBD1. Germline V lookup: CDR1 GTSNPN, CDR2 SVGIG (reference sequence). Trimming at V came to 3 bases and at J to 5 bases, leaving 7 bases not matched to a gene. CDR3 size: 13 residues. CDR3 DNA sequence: TGTGCCTGGAGCGAGGGGACAGTCAACGAGCAGTACTTC. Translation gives CAWSEGTVNEQYF.

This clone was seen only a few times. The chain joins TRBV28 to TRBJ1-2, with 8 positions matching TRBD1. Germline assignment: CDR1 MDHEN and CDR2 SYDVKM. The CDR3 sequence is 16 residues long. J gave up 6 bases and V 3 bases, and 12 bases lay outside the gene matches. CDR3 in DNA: TGTGCCAGCAGTTTTAGGGGGACCCGGACAGGGAATGGCTACACCTTC. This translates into CASSFRGTRTGNGYTF.

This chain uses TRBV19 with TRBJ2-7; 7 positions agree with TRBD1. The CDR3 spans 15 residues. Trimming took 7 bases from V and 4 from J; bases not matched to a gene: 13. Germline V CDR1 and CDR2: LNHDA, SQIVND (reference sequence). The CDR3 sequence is CASKEYGTEFYEQYF. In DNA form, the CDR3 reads TGTGCCAGTAAAGAGTACGGGACAGAATTTTACGAGCAGTACTTC.

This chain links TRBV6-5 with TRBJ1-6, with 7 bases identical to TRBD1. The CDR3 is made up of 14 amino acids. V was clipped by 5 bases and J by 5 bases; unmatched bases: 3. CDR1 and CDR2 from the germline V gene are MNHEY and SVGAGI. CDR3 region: CASSPTGDNSPLHF. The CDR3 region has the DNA TGTGCCAGCAGTCCTACAGGGGATAATTCACCCCTCCACTTT.

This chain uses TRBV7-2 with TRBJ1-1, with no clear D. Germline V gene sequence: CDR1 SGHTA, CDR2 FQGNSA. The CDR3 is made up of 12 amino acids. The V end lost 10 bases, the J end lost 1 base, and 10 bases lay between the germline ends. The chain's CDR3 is CATSPPNTEAFF. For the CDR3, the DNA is TGTGCCACCTCCCCCCCGAACACTGAAGCTTTCTTT.

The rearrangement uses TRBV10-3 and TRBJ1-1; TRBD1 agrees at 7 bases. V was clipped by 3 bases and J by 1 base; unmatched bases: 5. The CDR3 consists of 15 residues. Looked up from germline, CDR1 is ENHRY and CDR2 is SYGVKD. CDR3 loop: CAISERGPGNTEAFF. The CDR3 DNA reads TGTGCCATCAGTGAAAGGGGGCCGGGGAACACTGAAGCTTTCTTT.

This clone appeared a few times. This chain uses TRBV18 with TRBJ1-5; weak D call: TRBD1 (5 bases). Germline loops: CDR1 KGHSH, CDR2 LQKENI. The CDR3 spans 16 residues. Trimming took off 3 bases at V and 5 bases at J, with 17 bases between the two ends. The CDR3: CASSPTTGGNDQPQHF. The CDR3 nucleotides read TGTGCCAGCTCACCGACCACGGGGGGGAATGATCAGCCCCAGCATTTT. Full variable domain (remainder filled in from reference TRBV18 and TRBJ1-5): NAGVMQNPRHLVRRRGQEARLRCSPMKGHSHVYWYRQLPEEGLKFMVYLQKENIIDESGMPKERFSAEFPKEGPSILRIQQVVRGDSAAYFCASSPTTGGNDQPQHFGDGTRLSIL.

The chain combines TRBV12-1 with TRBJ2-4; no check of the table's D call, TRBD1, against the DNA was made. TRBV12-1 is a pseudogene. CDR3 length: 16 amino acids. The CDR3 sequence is CASTPYGTGCIYIQYF. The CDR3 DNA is TGTGCCAGCACCCCTTACGGGACAGGGTGTATATACATTCAGTACTTC.

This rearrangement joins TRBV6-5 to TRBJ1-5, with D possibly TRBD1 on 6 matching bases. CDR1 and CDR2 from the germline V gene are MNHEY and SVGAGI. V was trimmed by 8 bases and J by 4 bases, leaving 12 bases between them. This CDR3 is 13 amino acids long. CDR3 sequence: CASSGQPNQPQHF. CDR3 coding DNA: TGTGCCAGCTCCGGACAGCCGAATCAGCCCCAGCATTTT.

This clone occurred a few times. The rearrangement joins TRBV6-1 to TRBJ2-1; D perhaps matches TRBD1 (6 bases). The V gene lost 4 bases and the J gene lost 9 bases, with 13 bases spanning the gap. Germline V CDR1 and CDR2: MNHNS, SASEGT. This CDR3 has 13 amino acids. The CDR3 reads CASSGRGGVEQFF. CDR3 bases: TGTGCCAGCAGTGGTAGAGGGGGAGTTGAGCAGTTCTTC.

In DNA, the CDR3 is TGTGCCAGCTCACTTGTACGAGGCAGCTACGAGCAGTACTTC. It yields the protein CASSLVRGSYEQYF. The chain has TRBV7-6 and TRBJ2-7; no clear D. Looked up from germline, CDR1 is SGHVS and CDR2 is FNYEAQ. Trimming took off 8 bases at V and 3 bases at J, with 17 bases between the two ends. The CDR3 is 14 amino acids. Full variable domain (missing parts from reference TRBV7-6 and TRBJ2-7): GAGVSQSPRYKVTKRGQDVALRCDPISGHVSLYWYRQALGQGPEFLTYFNYEAQQDKSGLPNDRFSAERPEGSISTLTIQRTEQRDSAMYRCASSLVRGSYEQYFGPGTRLTVT.

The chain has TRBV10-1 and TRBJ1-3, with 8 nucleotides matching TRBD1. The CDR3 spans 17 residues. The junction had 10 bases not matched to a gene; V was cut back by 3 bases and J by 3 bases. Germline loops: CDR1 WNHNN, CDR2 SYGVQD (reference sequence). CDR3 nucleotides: TGCGCCAGCAGTGACCACGGACAGGGAGGAGGTGGAAACACCATATATTTT. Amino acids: CASSDHGQGGGGNTIYF.

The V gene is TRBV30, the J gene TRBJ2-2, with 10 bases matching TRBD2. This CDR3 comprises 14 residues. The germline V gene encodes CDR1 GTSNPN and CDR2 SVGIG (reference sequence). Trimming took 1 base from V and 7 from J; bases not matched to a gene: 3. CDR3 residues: CAWSASGRGGELFF. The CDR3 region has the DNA TGTGCCTGGAGTGCTAGCGGGAGAGGCGGGGAGCTGTTTTTT.

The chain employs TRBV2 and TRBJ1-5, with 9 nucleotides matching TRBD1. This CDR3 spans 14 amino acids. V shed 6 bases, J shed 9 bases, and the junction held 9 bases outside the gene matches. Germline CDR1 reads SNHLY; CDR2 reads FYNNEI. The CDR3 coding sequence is TGTGCCAGCAGCGCCGGGACAGGGAACGGGCCCCAGCATTTT. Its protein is CASSAGTGNGPQHF.

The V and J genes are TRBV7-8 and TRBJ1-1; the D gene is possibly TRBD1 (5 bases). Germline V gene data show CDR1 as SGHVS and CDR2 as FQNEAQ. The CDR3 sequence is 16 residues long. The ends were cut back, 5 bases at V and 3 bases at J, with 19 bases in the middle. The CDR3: CASSPLPDRGYTEAFF. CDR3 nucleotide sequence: TGTGCCAGCAGCCCTCTCCCCGATAGGGGCTACACTGAAGCTTTCTTT.

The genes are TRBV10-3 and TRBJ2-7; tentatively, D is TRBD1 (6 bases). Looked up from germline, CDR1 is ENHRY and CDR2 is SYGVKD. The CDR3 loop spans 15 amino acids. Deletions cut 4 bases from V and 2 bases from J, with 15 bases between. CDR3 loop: CAISVEGDRTYEQYF. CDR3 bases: TGTGCCATCAGTGTAGAGGGTGACAGGACCTACGAGCAGTACTTC.